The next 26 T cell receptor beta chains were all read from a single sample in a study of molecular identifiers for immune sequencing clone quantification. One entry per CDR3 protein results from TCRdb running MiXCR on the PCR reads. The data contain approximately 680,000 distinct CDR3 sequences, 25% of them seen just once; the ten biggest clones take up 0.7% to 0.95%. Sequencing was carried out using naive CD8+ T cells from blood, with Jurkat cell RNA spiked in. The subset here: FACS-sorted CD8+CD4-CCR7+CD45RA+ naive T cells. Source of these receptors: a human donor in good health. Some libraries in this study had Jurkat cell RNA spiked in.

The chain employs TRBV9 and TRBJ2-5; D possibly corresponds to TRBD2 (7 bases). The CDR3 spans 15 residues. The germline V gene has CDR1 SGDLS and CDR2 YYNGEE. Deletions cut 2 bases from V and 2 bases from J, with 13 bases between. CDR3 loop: CASSVGGGGQETQYF. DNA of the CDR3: TGTGCCAGCAGCGTGGGAGGGGGAGGTCAAGAGACCCAGTACTTC. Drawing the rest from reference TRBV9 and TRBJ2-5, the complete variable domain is DSGVTQTPKHLITATGQRVTLRCSPRSGDLSVYWYQQSLDQGLQFLIQYYNGEERAKGNILERFSAQQFPDLHSELNLSSLELGDSALYFCASSVGGGGQETQYFGPGTRLLVL.

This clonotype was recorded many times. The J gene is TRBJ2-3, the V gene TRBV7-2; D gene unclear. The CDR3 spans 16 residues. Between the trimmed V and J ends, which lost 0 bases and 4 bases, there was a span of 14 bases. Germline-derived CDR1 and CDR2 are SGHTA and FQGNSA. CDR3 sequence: CASSLAFRASPDTQYF. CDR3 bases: TGTGCCAGCAGCTTAGCCTTCCGAGCGTCACCAGATACGCAGTATTTT.

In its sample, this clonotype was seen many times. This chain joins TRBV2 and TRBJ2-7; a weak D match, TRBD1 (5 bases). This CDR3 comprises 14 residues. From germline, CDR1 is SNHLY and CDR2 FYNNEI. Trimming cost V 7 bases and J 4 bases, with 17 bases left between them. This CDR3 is CASTRTGEKYEQYF. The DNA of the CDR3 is TGTGCCAGCACTCGAACAGGTGAGAAGTACGAGCAGTACTTC.

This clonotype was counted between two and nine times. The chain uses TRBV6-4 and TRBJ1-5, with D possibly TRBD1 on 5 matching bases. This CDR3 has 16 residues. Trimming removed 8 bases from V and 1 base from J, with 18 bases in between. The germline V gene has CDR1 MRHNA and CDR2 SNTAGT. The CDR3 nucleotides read TGTGCCAGCCCGCCCGGGACCGATGAGAGCAATCAGCCCCAGCATTTT. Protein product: CASPPGTDESNQPQHF.

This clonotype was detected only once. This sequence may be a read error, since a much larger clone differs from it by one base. The CDR3 reads CASIYRGEDTEAFF. CDR3 in DNA: TGTGCCAGCATCTACAGGGGTGAAGACACTGAAGCTTTCTTT. The rearrangement joins TRBV3-1 to TRBJ1-1, with 7 nucleotides matching TRBD1. V dropped 7 bases and J dropped 3; count of bases not matched to a gene: 8. The CDR3 length is 14 residues. CDR1 LGHDT and CDR2 YNNKEL come from the germline V gene (reference sequence). Using reference TRBV3-1 and TRBJ1-1 for the parts outside the CDR3, the full variable domain is DTAVSQTPKYLVTQMGNDKSIKCEQNLGHDTMYWYKQDSKKFLKIMFSYNNKELIINETVPNRFSPKSPDKAHLNLHINSLELGDSAVYFCASIYRGEDTEAFFGQGTRLTVV.

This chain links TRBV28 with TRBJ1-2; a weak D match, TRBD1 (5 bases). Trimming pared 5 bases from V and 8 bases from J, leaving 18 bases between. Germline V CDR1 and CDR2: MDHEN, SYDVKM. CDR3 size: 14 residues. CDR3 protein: CASSLRVVREGYTF. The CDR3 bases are TGTGCCAGCAGTCTTAGAGTAGTCAGGGAAGGCTACACCTTC.

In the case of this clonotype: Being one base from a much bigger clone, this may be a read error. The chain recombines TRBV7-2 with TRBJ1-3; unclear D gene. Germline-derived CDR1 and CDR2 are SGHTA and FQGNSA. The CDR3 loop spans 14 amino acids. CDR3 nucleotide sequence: TGTGCCAGCAGCTTAGGAGCCTCTGGAACCACCATATATTTT. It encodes CASSLGASGTTIYF.

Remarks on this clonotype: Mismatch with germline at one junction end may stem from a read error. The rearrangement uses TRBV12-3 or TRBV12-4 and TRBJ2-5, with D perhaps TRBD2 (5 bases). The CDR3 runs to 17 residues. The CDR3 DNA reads TGTGCCAGCAGTTTAGCCGGAACCCGGGGTCCTGAAGAGACCCACTACTTC. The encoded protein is CASSLAGTRGPEETHYF.

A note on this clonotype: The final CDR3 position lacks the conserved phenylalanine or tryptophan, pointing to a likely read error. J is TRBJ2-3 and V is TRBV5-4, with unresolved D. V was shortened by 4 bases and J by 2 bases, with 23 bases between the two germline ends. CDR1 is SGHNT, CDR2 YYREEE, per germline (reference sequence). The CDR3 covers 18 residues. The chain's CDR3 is CASSVDLIAPQDTDTQYL. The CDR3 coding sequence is TGTGCCAGCAGCGTTGATCTTATCGCCCCACAAGACACAGATACGCAGTATCTT.

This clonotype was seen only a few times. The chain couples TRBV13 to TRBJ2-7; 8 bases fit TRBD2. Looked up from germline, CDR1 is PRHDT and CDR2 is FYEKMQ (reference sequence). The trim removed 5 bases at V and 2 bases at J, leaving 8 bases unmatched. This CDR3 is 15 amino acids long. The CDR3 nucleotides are TGTGCCAGCAGCCCAGACACGGGAGGGACCTACGAGCAGTACTTC. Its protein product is CASSPDTGGTYEQYF.

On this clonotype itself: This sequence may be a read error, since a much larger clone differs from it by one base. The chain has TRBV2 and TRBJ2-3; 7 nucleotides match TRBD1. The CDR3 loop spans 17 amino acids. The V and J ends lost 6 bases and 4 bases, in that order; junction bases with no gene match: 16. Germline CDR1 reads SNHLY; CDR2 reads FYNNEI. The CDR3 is CASSDTGVTPPPDTQYF. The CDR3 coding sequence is TGTGCCAGCAGCGATACAGGGGTCACACCACCCCCAGATACGCAGTATTTT. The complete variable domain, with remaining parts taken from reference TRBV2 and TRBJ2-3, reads EPEVTQTPSHQVTQMGQEVILRCVPISNHLYFYWYRQILGQKVEFLVSFYNNEISEKSEIFDDQFSVERPDGSNFTLKIRSTKLEDSAMYFCASSDTGVTPPPDTQYFGPGTRLTVL.

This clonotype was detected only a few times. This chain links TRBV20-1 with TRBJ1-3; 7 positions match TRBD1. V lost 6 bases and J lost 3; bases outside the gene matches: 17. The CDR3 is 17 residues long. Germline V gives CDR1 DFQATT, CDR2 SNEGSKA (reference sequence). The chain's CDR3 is CSARSATGNVFGNTIYF. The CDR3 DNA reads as TGCAGTGCCAGATCCGCGACAGGGAATGTATTTGGAAACACCATATATTTT.

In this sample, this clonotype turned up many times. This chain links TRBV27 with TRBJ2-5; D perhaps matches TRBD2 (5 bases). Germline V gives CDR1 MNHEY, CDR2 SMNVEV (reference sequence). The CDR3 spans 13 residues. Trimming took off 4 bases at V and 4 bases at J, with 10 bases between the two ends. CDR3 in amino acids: CASSSISGETQYF. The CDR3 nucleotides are TGTGCCAGCAGTTCAATAAGCGGAGAGACCCAGTACTTC.

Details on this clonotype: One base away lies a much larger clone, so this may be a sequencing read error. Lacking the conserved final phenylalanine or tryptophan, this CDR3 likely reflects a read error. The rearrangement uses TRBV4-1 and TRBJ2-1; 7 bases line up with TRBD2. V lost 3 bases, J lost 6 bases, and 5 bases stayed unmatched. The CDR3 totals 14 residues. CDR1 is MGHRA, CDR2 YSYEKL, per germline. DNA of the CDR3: TGCGCCAGCAGCCAGGCGGGGGACCCCAATGAGCAGTTCCTC. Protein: CASSQAGDPNEQFL.

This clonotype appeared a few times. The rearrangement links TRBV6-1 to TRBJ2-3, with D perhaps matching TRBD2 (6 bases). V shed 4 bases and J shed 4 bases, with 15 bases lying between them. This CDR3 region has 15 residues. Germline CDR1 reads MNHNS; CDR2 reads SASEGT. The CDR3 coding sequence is TGTGCCAGCAGTGTGGGCGTCCAGCGGGCAGATACGCAGTATTTT. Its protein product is CASSVGVQRADTQYF.

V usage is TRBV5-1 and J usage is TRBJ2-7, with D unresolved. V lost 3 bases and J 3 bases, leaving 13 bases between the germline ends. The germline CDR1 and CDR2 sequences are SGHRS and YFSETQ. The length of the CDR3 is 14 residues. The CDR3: CASSYRPANYEQYF. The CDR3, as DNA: TGCGCCAGCAGCTACCGCCCGGCAAACTACGAGCAGTACTTC.

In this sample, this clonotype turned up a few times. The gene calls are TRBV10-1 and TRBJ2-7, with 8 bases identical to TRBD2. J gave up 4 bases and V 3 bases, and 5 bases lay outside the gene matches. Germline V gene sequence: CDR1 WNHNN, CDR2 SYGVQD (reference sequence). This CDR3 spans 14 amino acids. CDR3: CASSDGSGGYEQYF. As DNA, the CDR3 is TGCGCCAGCAGTGACGGCTCGGGGGGGTACGAGCAGTACTTC.

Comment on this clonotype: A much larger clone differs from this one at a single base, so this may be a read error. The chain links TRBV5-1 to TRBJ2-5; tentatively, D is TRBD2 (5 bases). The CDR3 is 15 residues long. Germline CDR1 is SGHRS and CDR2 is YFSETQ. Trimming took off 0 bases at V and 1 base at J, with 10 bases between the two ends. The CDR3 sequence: CASSLEAGVQETQYF. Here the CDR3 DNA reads TGCGCCAGCAGCTTGGAGGCCGGGGTCCAAGAGACCCAGTACTTC.

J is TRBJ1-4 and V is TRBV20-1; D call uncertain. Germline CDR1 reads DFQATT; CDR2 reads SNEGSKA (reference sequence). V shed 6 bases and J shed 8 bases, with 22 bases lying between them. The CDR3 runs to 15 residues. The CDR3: CSAPVLGNSREKLFF. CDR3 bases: TGCAGTGCCCCGGTGCTGGGAAATTCCCGCGAAAAACTGTTTTTT.

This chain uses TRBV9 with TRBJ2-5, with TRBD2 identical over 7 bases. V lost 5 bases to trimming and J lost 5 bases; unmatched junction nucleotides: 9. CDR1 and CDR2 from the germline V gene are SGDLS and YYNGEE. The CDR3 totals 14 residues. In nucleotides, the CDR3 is TGTGCCAGCAGTCGAACTAGCGTTCGGGAGACCCAGTACTTC. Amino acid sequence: CASSRTSVRETQYF.

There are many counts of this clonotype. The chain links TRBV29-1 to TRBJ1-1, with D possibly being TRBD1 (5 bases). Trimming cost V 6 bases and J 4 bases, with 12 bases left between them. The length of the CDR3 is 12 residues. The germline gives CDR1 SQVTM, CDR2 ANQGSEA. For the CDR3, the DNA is TGCAGCGTCGACAGCGGAGGCACTGAAGCTTTCTTT. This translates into CSVDSGGTEAFF. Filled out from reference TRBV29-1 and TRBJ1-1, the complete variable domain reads SAVISQKPSRDICQRGTSLTIQCQVDSQVTMMFWYRQQPGQSLTLIATANQGSEATYESGFVIDKFPISRPNLTFSTLTVSNMSPEDSSIYLCSVDSGGTEAFFGQGTRLTVV.

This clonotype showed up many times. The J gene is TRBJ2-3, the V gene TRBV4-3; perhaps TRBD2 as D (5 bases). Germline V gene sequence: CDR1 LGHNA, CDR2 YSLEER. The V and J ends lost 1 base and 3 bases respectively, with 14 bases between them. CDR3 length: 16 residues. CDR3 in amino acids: CASSQGASMVTDTQYF. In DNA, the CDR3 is TGCGCCAGCAGCCAAGGGGCTAGCATGGTTACAGATACGCAGTATTTT.

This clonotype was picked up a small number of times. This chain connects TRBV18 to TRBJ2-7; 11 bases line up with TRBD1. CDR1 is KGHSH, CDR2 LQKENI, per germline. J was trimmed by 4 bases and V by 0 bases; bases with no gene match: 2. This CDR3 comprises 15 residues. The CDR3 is CASSPPGTGGYEQYF. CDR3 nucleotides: TGTGCCAGCTCACCACCGGGGACAGGGGGATACGAGCAGTACTTC.

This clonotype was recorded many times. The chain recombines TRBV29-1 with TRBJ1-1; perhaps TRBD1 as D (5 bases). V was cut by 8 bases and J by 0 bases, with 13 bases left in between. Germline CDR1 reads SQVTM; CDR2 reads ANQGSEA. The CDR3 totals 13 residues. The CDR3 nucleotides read TGCAGCTCGACAGAGCTAGTGAACACTGAAGCTTTCTTT. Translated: CSSTELVNTEAFF.

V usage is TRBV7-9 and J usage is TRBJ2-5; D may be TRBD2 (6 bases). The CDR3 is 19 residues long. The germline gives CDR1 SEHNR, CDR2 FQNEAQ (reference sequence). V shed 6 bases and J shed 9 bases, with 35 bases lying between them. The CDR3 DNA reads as TGTGCCAGCAGTTTTACCTTCGGGACCGGGGTTCCGGCGGGACGCGCCCAGTACTTC. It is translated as CASSFTFGTGVPAGRAQYF. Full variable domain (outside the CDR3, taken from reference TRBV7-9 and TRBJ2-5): DTGVSQNPRHKITKRGQNVTFRCDPISEHNRLYWYRQTLGQGPEFLTYFQNEAQLEKSRLLSDRFSAERPKGSFSTLEIQRTEQGDSAMYLCASSFTFGTGVPAGRAQYFGPGTRLLVL.

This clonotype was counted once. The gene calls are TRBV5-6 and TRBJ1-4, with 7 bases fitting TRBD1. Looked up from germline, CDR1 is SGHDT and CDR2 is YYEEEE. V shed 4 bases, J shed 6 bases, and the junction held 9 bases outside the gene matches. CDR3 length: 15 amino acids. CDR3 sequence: CASSNDRVPHEKLFF. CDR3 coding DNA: TGTGCCAGCAGCAACGACAGGGTGCCTCATGAAAAACTGTTTTTT.